A single sample is the source of the 2 T cell receptor beta chains below, sequenced in a study of CXCR3-negative and CXCR3-positive naive CD8 T cells. These receptors have no known antigen. 5' RACE that incorporated UMI labels was used to prepare the TRB cDNA libraries. TCRdb reprocessed the 5' RACE reads; each CDR3 protein has one entry and no DNA is given. The sample includes 5,500 to 8,500 distinct CDR3 sequences. Findings and caveats of the study: In CXCR3-positive naive cells, the TRB CDR3s were more hydrophobic than in CXCR3-negative naive cells.

Input material: naive CXCR3+ CD8+ T cells from blood. Stated subset: CD45RO-CCR7+CD27+CD95- naive CD8+ T cells expressing CXCR3 (TNR3+). These receptors originate from a human donor in good health. Some clones in this sample may be carry-over from other donors' samples.

The rearrangement joins TRBV25-1 to TRBJ2-2. The CDR3 is 14 residues long. Germline V gene data show CDR1 as MGHDK and CDR2 as SYGVNS. CDR3 region: CASSDSPNTGELFF.

V and J are TRBV15 and TRBJ1-3; TCRdb picks TRBD1, but there is no DNA to check that call. Germline-derived CDR1 and CDR2 are LNHNV and YYDKDF (reference sequence). CDR3 length: 15 amino acids. CDR3 amino acids: CATRLDRGAGNTIYF.